Listed here are 23 T cell receptor beta chains from one sample, sequenced in a study of immune evolution from preneoplasia to lung adenocarcinoma. Data came from immunoSEQ multiplex PCR; TCRdb stores just in-frame clones and leaves some out. The sample has 15,000 to 20,000 clones, 65% to 90% seen once. Sequenced material: FFPE invasive lung adenocarcinoma tissue. These receptor sequences come from a person in their 70s with invasive lung adenocarcinoma.

The chain employs TRBV30 and TRBJ1-3, with D hard to call. The V and J ends lost 2 bases and 0 bases respectively, with 20 bases between them. Germline loops: CDR1 GTSNPN, CDR2 SVGIG (reference sequence). CDR3 length: 18 residues. CDR3 region: CAWSQDRLVTLSGNTIYF. In DNA form, the CDR3 reads TGTGCCTGGAGTCAGGACCGCTTAGTTACCCTCTCTGGAAACACCATATATTTT.

The chain is built from TRBV6-1 and TRBJ1-2; 10 nucleotides line up with TRBD1. The germline V gene has CDR1 MNHNS and CDR2 SASEGT. The length of the CDR3 is 14 residues. V was pared by 3 bases and J by 6 bases, with 4 bases of the junction left unmatched. This CDR3 reads CASSDVGQGNGYTF. The CDR3 coding sequence is TGTGCCAGCAGTGACGTGGGACAGGGGAATGGCTACACCTTC.

The chain uses TRBV7-3 and TRBJ1-2; D may be TRBD1 (6 bases). The CDR3 loop spans 13 amino acids. CDR1 is SGHTA and CDR2 is FQGTGA in the germline V gene. Trimming took 2 bases from V and 3 from J, leaving 7 bases between them. The CDR3 here is CASSLEGDYGYTF. CDR3 DNA sequence: TGTGCCAGCAGCTTAGAGGGGGACTATGGCTACACCTTC.

The chain is built from TRBV28 and TRBJ2-4, with TRBD1 matching over 12 bases. CDR3 length: 15 amino acids. Per germline, CDR1 MDHEN and CDR2 SYDVKM. The V and J ends lost 10 bases and 9 bases, in that order; junction bases with no gene match: 13. The CDR3 nucleotides are TGTGCCATCAGATCCGGGACAGGGGGCGCTGGCATTCAGTACTTC. The encoded protein is CAIRSGTGGAGIQYF.

The CDR3 reads CASRFEGATGPYNEQFF. CDR3 coding DNA: TGTGCCAGCAGGTTCGAGGGGGCCACAGGGCCCTACAATGAGCAGTTCTTC. The chain recombines TRBV7-9 with TRBJ2-1; 7 nucleotides line up with TRBD1. CDR1 is SEHNR, CDR2 FQNEAQ, per germline (reference sequence). This CDR3 contains 17 residues. V trimming: 6 bases; J trimming: 2 bases; junction bases outside the gene matches: 13.

J is TRBJ2-7 and V is TRBV30; D not resolved. With 3 bases removed from V and 3 bases from J, the gap between germline ends came to 21 bases. The CDR3 extends over 16 amino acids. CDR1 is GTSNPN and CDR2 is SVGIG in the germline V gene (reference sequence). CDR3 in DNA: TGTGCCTGGAGCCCAACAACGGCCCAATCTTACTACGAGCAGTACTTC. It specifies CAWSPTTAQSYYEQYF.

In its sample, this clone was seen once. The chain is built from TRBV6-5 and TRBJ1-3; TRBD1 is a possible D gene (6 bases). The V and J ends lost 4 bases and 0 bases respectively, with 7 bases between them. Looked up from germline, CDR1 is MNHEY and CDR2 is SVGAGI. There are 14 residues in the CDR3. CDR3 bases: TGTGCCAGCAGTTTAGGGGGCTCTGGAAACACCATATATTTT. Translation gives CASSLGGSGNTIYF.

This chain connects TRBV10-3 to TRBJ2-1; 8 bases line up with TRBD2. The germline V gene encodes CDR1 ENHRY and CDR2 SYGVKD. The CDR3 runs 14 residues. Losses at the gene ends were 10 bases for V and 10 bases for J; bases not matched to a gene: 15. CDR3: CATGKLAEPREQFF. The CDR3 coding sequence is TGTGCCACCGGGAAACTAGCGGAGCCTCGGGAGCAGTTCTTC.

The chain employs TRBV4-1 and TRBJ2-1; no reliable D call. Germline values: CDR1 MGHRA, CDR2 YSYEKL. V was cut by 0 bases and J by 9 bases, with 9 bases left in between. The CDR3 sequence is 13 residues long. The chain's CDR3 is CASSQDIQVEQFF. The CDR3, as DNA: TGCGCCAGCAGCCAAGATATCCAGGTTGAGCAGTTCTTC.

The chain employs TRBV10-3 and TRBJ1-1; no reliable D call. The CDR3 is 14 residues long. Germline V CDR1 and CDR2: ENHRY, SYGVKD. The germline V and J ends were trimmed by 2 bases and 11 bases, with 18 bases remaining between them. CDR3 in DNA: TGTGCCATCAGTGAGCCCACGAGTGGGCCGGGCGCTTTCTTT. Its translation is CAISEPTSGPGAFF.

The rearrangement joins TRBV15 to TRBJ2-7; D uncertain. Per the germline V gene, CDR1 is LNHNV and CDR2 is YYDKDF (reference sequence). The CDR3 sequence is 14 residues long. V was pared by 0 bases and J by 5 bases, with 11 bases between. CDR3 DNA sequence: TGTGCCACCAGCAGAGATGTAAGGGCCCACGAGCAGTACTTC. It specifies CATSRDVRAHEQYF.

This rearrangement joins TRBV29-1 to TRBJ2-7, with D maybe TRBD1 (6 bases). Germline V gene sequence: CDR1 SQVTM, CDR2 ANQGSEA. V shed 2 bases and J shed 3 bases, with 8 bases lying between them. The CDR3 totals 12 residues. This CDR3 reads CSVERDNYEQYF. The DNA for the CDR3 is TGCAGCGTTGAACGGGACAACTACGAGCAGTACTTC.

The chain's CDR3 is CATTVGSDEQFF. The CDR3 nucleotides are TGTGCCACCACGGTGGGGTCGGATGAGCAGTTCTTC. The V and J genes are TRBV6-6 and TRBJ2-1; D remains ambiguous. Trimming stripped 10 bases from V and 8 bases from J, with 15 bases between. CDR3 length: 12 residues. CDR1 and CDR2 (germline): MNHNY, SVGAGI (reference sequence).

The chain uses TRBV6-6 and TRBJ2-7; D may be TRBD1 (6 bases). There are 13 residues in the CDR3. Trimming removed 4 bases from V and 3 bases from J, with 10 bases in between. Per the germline V gene, CDR1 is MNHNY and CDR2 is SVGAGI (reference sequence). CDR3 coding DNA: TGTGCCAGCAGTTCCTCAGGGGACTACGAGCAGTACTTC. Translation: CASSSSGDYEQYF.

V and J are TRBV6-1 and TRBJ2-1; D gene unclear. Between the trimmed V and J ends, which lost 1 base and 8 bases, there was a span of 18 bases. CDR3 length equals 16 residues. Germline values: CDR1 MNHNS, CDR2 SASEGT. Here the CDR3 DNA reads TGTGCCAGCAGTGAAGGAAGGGTTCTAACCCTCGATGAGCAGTTCTTC. This sequence encodes CASSEGRVLTLDEQFF.

This clone was observed a few times. This chain uses TRBV21-1 with TRBJ2-7; the table gives TRBD1 as D, unverified against the DNA. TRBV21-1 is a pseudogene segment. The CDR3 has 18 residues. The CDR3 here is CASSKSPGQGSHFYEQYF. CDR3 nucleotide sequence: TGTGCCAGCAGCAAATCCCCGGGACAGGGATCTCACTTCTACGAGCAGTACTTC.

The gene calls are TRBV2 and TRBJ2-5; D is ambiguous. The CDR3 is made up of 11 amino acids. V shed 2 bases and J shed 13 bases, with 11 bases lying between them. Germline V gene data show CDR1 as SNHLY and CDR2 as FYNNEI. The CDR3 loop reads CASSEMAVGYF. In nucleotides, the CDR3 is TGTGCCAGCAGTGAAATGGCTGTTGGGTACTTC. Full variable domain (rest looked up from reference TRBV2 and TRBJ2-5): EPEVTQTPSHQVTQMGQEVILRCVPISNHLYFYWYRQILGQKVEFLVSFYNNEISEKSEIFDDQFSVERPDGSNFTLKIRSTKLEDSAMYFCASSEMAVGYFGPGTRLLVL.

J is TRBJ1-4 and V is TRBV5-5; no clear D gene. The CDR3 runs 15 residues. The V gene's germline CDR1 is SGHKS and CDR2 YYEKEE (reference sequence). V lost 1 base and J lost 0, with 7 bases in between. CDR3 residues: CASSLSSATNEKLFF. CDR3 DNA: TGTGCCAGCAGCTTGTCCTCAGCAACTAATGAAAAACTGTTTTTT.

The chain carries TRBV9 and TRBJ2-3; D gene uncertain. There are 14 residues in the CDR3. Germline V gene lookup returns CDR1 SGDLS and CDR2 YYNGEE. Trimming cost V 0 bases and J 4 bases, with 9 bases left between them. Here the CDR3 reads CASSVVNSPDTQYF. The CDR3 DNA reads as TGTGCCAGCAGCGTAGTTAACTCCCCAGATACGCAGTATTTT. Full variable domain (remainder filled in from reference TRBV9 and TRBJ2-3): DSGVTQTPKHLITATGQRVTLRCSPRSGDLSVYWYQQSLDQGLQFLIQYYNGEERAKGNILERFSAQQFPDLHSELNLSSLELGDSALYFCASSVVNSPDTQYFGPGTRLTVL.

This clone appeared a few times. The V gene is TRBV4-2, the J gene TRBJ1-1; D gene ambiguous. The CDR3 has 16 amino acids. CDR1 is LGHNA, CDR2 YNFKEQ, per germline. The ends were cut back, 4 bases at V and 5 bases at J, with 20 bases in the middle. This CDR3 reads CASSPRLTVGETEAFF. The CDR3 bases are TGTGCCAGCAGCCCCAGACTCACAGTAGGCGAAACTGAAGCTTTCTTT.

The rearrangement uses TRBV11-2 and TRBJ2-3; D not certain. The CDR3 runs 14 residues. Trimming shortened V by 0 bases and J by 5 bases, and 9 bases separated the two germline ends. Germline V CDR1 and CDR2: SGHAT, FQNNGV. DNA for the CDR3: TGTGCCAGCAGCTTAGATCGTAAGGGAGATACGCAGTATTTT. This encodes CASSLDRKGDTQYF.

V is TRBV15 and J is TRBJ2-3; TRBD2 aligns across 10 bases. V gave up 6 bases and J gave up 5 bases; unmatched junction bases: 8. The CDR3 consists of 15 residues. Germline V gene sequence: CDR1 LNHNV, CDR2 YYDKDF (reference sequence). The CDR3 sequence is CATRRSGGSGDTQYF. CDR3 coding DNA: TGTGCCACCAGACGTAGCGGGGGGTCAGGAGATACGCAGTATTTT.

The rearrangement uses TRBV28 and TRBJ1-2, with TRBD1 matching over 8 bases. Trimming cost V 7 bases and J 5 bases; bases outside gene matches: 15. The CDR3 contains 16 residues. CDR1 is MDHEN and CDR2 is SYDVKM in the germline V gene. The CDR3 sequence is CASNQQRGQVGYGYTF. CDR3 sequence (DNA): TGTGCCAGCAACCAGCAAAGGGGACAGGTCGGGTATGGCTACACCTTC.